The clone carrying this T cell receptor (beta chain) was counted many times. This sample was taken from a study of early T cells in non-severe SARS-CoV-2 infection. The library protocol tagged individual cDNA molecules with unique molecular identifiers. TCRdb analysed the 5' RACE reads with MiXCR anew, one entry per CDR3 protein. The sample lists some 77,000 distinct CDR3 sequences; 16% were seen once. CDR3 length: 11 residues. The V and J ends lost 11 bases and 7 bases respectively, with 12 bases between them. The source material was whole blood. The clonotype comes from an adult who was a healthcare worker with PCR-confirmed SARS-CoV-2 infection or an uninfected control (not recorded which). The chain is built from TRBV12-3 or TRBV12-4 and TRBJ2-1; no clear D. The CDR3 DNA is TGTGCCCTCGGGTCTCCTAATGAGCAGTTCTTC. It yields the protein CALGSPNEQFF.